The clone carrying this T cell receptor beta chain was picked up a small number of times. The antigen remains unidentified. This sample stems from a study of identical twins. V lost 1 base, J lost 5 bases, and 12 bases stayed unmatched. This CDR3 contains 17 residues. Germline V gives CDR1 SGHTA, CDR2 FQGNSA. Study conclusions and caveats: Zero-insertion findings could be partly confounded by invariant cells (MAIT and iNKT cells). Insertions were fewer in abundant cord blood beta clonotypes, whereas memory repertoires showed none of this pattern. Among monozygotic twins, out-of-frame TCR alpha sharing exceeded what models predicted.

A template switching step contributed a universal primer site, while unique molecular identifiers were present in the cDNA. From the 5' RACE reads, TCRdb called clonotypes with MiXCR, one entry per CDR3 protein. The repertoire consists of 200,000 to 250,000 distinct CDR3 sequences, with approximately 5.9% occurring once and the leading ten covering roughly 15%. The same data also went into a second study, on T cells expressing NK-cell markers.

The sample was CD8+ T cells sorted from blood. The rearrangement links TRBV7-2 to TRBJ1-2, with 8 nucleotides matching TRBD1. This TCR derives from a woman aged 18-30 years in good health. CDR3 DNA sequence: TGTGCCAGCAGCTTAGGAGGATGGGACAGGCTGTGGTATGGCTACACCTTC. It translates to CASSLGGWDRLWYGYTF.